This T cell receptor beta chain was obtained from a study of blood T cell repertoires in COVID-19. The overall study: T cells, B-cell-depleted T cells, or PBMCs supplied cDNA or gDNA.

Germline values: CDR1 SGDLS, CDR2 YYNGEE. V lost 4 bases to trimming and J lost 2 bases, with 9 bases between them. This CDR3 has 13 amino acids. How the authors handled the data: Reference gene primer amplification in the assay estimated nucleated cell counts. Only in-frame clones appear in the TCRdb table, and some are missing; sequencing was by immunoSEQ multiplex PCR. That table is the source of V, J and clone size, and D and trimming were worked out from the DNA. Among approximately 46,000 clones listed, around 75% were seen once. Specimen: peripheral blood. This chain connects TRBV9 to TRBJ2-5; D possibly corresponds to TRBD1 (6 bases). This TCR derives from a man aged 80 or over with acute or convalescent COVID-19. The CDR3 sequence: CASSPGTQETQYF. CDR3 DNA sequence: TGTGCCAGCAGCCCCGGGACACAAGAGACCCAGTACTTC.